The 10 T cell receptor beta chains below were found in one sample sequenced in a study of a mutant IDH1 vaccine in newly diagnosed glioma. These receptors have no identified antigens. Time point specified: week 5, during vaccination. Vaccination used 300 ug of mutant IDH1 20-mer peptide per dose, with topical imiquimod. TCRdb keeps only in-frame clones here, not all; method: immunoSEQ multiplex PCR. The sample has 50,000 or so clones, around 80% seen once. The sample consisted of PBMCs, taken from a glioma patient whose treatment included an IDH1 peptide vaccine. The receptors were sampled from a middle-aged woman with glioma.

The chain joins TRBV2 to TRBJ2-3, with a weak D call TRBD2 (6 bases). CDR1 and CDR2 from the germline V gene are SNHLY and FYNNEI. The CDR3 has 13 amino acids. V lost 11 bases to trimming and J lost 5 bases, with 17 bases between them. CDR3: CASEGGAVDTQYF. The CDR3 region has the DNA TGTGCCTCCGAAGGAGGGGCCGTAGATACGCAGTATTTT.

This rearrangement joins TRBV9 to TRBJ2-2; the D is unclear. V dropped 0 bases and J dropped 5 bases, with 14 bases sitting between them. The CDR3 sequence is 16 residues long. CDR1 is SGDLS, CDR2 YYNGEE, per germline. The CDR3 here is CASSVVSEMITGELFF. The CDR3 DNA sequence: TGTGCCAGCAGCGTAGTCTCTGAAATGATAACCGGGGAGCTGTTTTTT. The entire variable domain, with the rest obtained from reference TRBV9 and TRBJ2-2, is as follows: DSGVTQTPKHLITATGQRVTLRCSPRSGDLSVYWYQQSLDQGLQFLIQYYNGEERAKGNILERFSAQQFPDLHSELNLSSLELGDSALYFCASSVVSEMITGELFFGEGSRLTVL.

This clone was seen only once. CDR3 sequence (DNA): TGTGCCAGCACTCAAGGAGTGTGGGCTGAAGCTTTCTTT. It yields the protein CASTQGVWAEAFF. The chain is built from TRBV7-2 and TRBJ1-1; no clear D. The germline V gene has CDR1 SGHTA and CDR2 FQGNSA. This CDR3 is 13 amino acids long. V lost 7 bases and J lost 6, with 15 bases in between.

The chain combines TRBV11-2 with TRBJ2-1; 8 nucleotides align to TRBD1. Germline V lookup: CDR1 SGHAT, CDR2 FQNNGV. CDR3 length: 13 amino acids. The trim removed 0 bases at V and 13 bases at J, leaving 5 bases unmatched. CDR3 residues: CASSLDQGTGQFF. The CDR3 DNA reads TGTGCCAGCAGCTTAGATCAAGGGACAGGCCAGTTCTTC.

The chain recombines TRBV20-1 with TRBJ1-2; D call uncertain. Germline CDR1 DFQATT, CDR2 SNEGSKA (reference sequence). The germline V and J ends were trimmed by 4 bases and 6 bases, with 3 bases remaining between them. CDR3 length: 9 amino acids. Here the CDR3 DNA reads TGCAGTGCTAAGGATGGCTACACCTTC. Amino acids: CSAKDGYTF.

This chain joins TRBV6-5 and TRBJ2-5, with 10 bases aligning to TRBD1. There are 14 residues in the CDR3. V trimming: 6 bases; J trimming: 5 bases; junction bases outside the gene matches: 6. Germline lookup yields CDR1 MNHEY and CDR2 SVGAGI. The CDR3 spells CASSPTGGAETQYF. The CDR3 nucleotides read TGTGCCAGCAGCCCGACAGGGGGCGCTGAGACCCAGTACTTC.

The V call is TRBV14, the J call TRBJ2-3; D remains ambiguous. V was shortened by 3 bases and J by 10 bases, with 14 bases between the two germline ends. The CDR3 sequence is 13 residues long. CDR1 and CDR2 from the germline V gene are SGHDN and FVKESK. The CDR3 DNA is TGTGCCAGCAGCCACCTCGACGACGTTGCGCAGTATTTT. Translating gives CASSHLDDVAQYF.

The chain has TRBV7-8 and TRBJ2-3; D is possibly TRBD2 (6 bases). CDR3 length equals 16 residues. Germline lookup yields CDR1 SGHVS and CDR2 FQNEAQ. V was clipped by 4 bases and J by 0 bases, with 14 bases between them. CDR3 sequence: CASSSYEGTSTDTQYF. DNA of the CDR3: TGTGCCAGCAGCTCCTATGAGGGGACTAGCACAGATACGCAGTATTTT.

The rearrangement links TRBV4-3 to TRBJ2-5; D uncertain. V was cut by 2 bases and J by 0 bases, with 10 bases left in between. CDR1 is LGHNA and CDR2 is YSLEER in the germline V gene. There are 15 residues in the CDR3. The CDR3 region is CASSQILTDQETQYF. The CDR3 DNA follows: TGCGCCAGCAGCCAAATACTCACAGACCAAGAGACCCAGTACTTC.

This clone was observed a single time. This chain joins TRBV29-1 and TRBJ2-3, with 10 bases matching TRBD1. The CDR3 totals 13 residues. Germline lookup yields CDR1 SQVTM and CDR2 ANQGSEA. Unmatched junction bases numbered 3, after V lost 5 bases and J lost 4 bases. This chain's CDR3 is CSVFGQGADTQYF. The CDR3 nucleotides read TGCAGCGTTTTCGGACAGGGGGCAGATACGCAGTATTTT.